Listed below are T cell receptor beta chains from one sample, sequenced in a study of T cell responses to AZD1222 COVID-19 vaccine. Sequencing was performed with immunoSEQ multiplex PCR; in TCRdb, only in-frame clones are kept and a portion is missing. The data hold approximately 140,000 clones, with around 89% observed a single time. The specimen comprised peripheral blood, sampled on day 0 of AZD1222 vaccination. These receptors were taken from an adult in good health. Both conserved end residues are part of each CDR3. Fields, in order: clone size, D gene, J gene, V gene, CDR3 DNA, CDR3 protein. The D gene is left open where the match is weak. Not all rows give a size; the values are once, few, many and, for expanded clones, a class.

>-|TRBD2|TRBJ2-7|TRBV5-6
TGTGCCAGCAGCTCAGCTAGCGGGAGTATTAGGGTTTACGAGCAGTACTTC
CASSSASGSIRVYEQYF
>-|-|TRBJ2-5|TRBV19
TGTGCCAGTAGTCCTCCTGATCGGGAGACCCAGTACTTC
CASSPPDRETQYF
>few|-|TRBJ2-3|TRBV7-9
TGTGCCAGCAGCTCCCATAAGCGAGAACTTGGCACGCAGTATTTT
CASSSHKRELGTQYF
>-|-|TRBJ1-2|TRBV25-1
TGTGCCAGCAGTGAATTGAGGAACTATGGCTACACCTTC
CASSELRNYGYTF
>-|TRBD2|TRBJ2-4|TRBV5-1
TGCGCCAGCAGTCGTGGACTAGCGGAGTTAGCCAAAAACATTCAGTACTTC
CASSRGLAELAKNIQYF
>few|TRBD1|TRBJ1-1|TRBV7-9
TGTGCCAGCAGCCTGGGACAGGTGAACACTGAAGCTTTCTTT
CASSLGQVNTEAFF
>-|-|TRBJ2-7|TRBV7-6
TGTGCCAGCAGCTTAGGATCCGGACGGACTCAGTTGCAGTACTTC
CASSLGSGRTQLQYF
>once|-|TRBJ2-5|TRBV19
TGTGCCAGTAGTATATTGTTTGGGGAAGAGGCCCAGTACTTC
CASSILFGEEAQYF
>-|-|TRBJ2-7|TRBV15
TGTGCCACCAGCAGAGGACAGACGCTCTACGAGCAGTACTTC
CATSRGQTLYEQYF
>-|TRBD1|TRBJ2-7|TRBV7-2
TGTGCCAGCAGCTTAGATACAGGGGGAGTCGAGCAGTACTTC
CASSLDTGGVEQYF
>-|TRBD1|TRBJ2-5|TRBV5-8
TGTGCCAGCAGCTCCGGGACAGGGGGTTCTCGGCGGGCTCAAGAGACCCAGTACTTC
CASSSGTGGSRRAQETQYF
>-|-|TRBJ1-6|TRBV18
TGTGCCAGCTCAAGTGACAGCAAAAATTCACCCCTCCACTTT
CASSSDSKNSPLHF
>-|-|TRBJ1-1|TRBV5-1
TGCGCCAGCAGCTTGGCCGGGACATTGAACACTGAAGCTTTCTTT
CASSLAGTLNTEAFF
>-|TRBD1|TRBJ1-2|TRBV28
TGTGCCAGCAGTTTCAAGAGGACAGGGGTCGGGGTTTATATGGCCAACACCTTC
CASSFKRTGVGVYMANTF
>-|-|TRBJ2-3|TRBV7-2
TGTGCCAGCAGCCAAAGTGGACAAGGGGCCCCCCGGGCAGATACGCAGTATTTT
CASSQSGQGAPRADTQYF
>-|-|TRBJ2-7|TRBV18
TGTGCCAGCTCACCACAAAGTTTCGTGGGGGAGCAGTACTTC
CASSPQSFVGEQYF
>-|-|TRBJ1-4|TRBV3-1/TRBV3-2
TGTGCCAGCAGCCAAGCCCGGGGTCCACAGGGAAGAGAAAAACTGTTTTTT
CASSQARGPQGREKLFF
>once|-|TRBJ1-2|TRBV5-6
TGTGCCAGCAGCTTGGAACGGATCTATGGCTACACCTTC
CASSLERIYGYTF
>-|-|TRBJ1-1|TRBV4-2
TGTGCCAGCAGGGAGCGAGCGGGACCGACTAACACTGAAGCTTTCTTT
CASRERAGPTNTEAFF
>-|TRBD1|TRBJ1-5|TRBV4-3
TGCGCCAGCAGCCTGACCCATCCTGGGACAGGGGGCCTTCAGCCCCAGCATTTT
CASSLTHPGTGGLQPQHF
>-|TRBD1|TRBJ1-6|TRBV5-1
TGCGCCAGCAGCTCGGGACAGGGTCGGGATTCACCCCTCCACTTT
CASSSGQGRDSPLHF
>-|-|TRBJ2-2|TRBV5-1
TGCGCCAGCAGCTGGGGTGAAGAGACGAACACCGGGGAGCTGTTTTTT
CASSWGEETNTGELFF
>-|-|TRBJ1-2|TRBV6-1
TGTGCCAGCAGTGAAGAGGGGAACCAACCCTATGGCTACACCTTC
CASSEEGNQPYGYTF
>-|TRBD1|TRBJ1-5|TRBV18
TGTGCCAGCTCACCGGACAGGGACAGCAATCAGCCCCAGCATTTT
CASSPDRDSNQPQHF
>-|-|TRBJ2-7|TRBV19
TGTGCCACCAGGGGGGGGTCCTACGAGCAGTACTTC
CATRGGSYEQYF
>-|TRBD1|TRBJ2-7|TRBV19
TGTGCCACCCGGGACAGCCCTTTCTCCTACGAGCAGTACTTC
CATRDSPFSYEQYF
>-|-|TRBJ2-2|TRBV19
TGTGCCAGTAGTCTTGGAGAGAGGGCCTTGCCCGGGGAGCTGTTTTTT
CASSLGERALPGELFF
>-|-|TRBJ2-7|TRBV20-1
TGCAGTGCTAAGTTCAGCCCCGAGCAGTACTTC
CSAKFSPEQYF
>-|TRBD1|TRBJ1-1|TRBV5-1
TGCGCCAGCAGCCCAGGGACAGGGCTCACTGAAGCTTTCTTT
CASSPGTGLTEAFF
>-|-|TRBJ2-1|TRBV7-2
TGTGCCAGCAGCGCGCGATCGGAGCAGTTCTTC
CASSARSEQFF
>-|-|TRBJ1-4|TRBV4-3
TGCGCCAGCAGCCAAGAGCCGGCCTCCCAGCCAAAGGGGAAACTGTTTTTT
CASSQEPASQPKGKLFF
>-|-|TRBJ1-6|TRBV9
TGTGCCAGCGGGGGAACAGGGCCAAACTCACCCCTCCACTTT
CASGGTGPNSPLHF